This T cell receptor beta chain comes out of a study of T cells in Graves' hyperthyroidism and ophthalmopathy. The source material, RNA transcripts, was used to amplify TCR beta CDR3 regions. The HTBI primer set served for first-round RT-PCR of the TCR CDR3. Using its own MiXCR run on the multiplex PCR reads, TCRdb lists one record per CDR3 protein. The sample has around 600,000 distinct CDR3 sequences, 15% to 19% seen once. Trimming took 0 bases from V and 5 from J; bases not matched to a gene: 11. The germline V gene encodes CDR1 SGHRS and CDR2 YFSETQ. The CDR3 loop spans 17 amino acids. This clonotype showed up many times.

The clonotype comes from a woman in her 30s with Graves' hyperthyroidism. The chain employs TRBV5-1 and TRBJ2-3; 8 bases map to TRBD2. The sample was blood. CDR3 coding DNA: TGCGCCAGCAGCTTGGGGTTTCGGGGGGGAATCGGAGATACGCAGTATTTT. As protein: CASSLGFRGGIGDTQYF.